The 11 T cell receptor beta chains below all came from one sample that was sequenced in a study of T-cell memory formation after mild COVID-19. TCRdb re-called the 5' RACE reads with MiXCR, one entry per CDR3 protein. The profile covers 350,000 to 500,000 distinct CDR3 sequences, with about 20% appearing a single time and approximately 8.1% taken by the ten largest. Specimen: PBMCs or a T cell subset sorted from them (not recorded which). The receptors derive from an adult woman who had mild COVID-19 (a few samples of this study predate the infection). Cell type and time point are not known.

A few counts support this clonotype. The gene calls are TRBV2 and TRBJ1-1; D remains ambiguous. The CDR3 has 14 residues. Germline lookup yields CDR1 SNHLY and CDR2 FYNNEI. Trimming shortened V by 4 bases and J by 0 bases, and 9 bases separated the two germline ends. The CDR3 loop is CASSAVGLNTEAFF. CDR3 coding DNA: TGTGCCAGCAGTGCCGTGGGATTGAACACTGAAGCTTTCTTT.

There are a few counts of this clonotype. CDR3 sequence reads: CASSPPYRGSSYNEQFF. The DNA of the CDR3 is TGCGCCAGCAGCCCACCGTACAGGGGGAGTTCCTACAATGAGCAGTTCTTC. The genes are TRBV5-1 and TRBJ2-1; 8 bases are a match to TRBD1. This CDR3 is 17 amino acids long. The germline V gene has CDR1 SGHRS and CDR2 YFSETQ. Germline trimming cut 4 bases from V and 1 base from J; bases unmatched to any gene: 10.

The chain carries TRBV12-3 or TRBV12-4 and TRBJ1-5; D remains ambiguous. Trimming pared 7 bases from V and 2 bases from J, leaving 9 bases between. This CDR3 is built from 13 residues. Here the CDR3 DNA reads TGTGCCAGCACCACTTTGGGCAATCAGCCCCAGCATTTT. This sequence encodes CASTTLGNQPQHF.

V gene TRBV21-1 combines with J gene TRBJ2-3. TRBV21-1 is given as a pseudogene. There are 13 residues in the CDR3. The CDR3 region has the DNA TGTGCCAGCAGCAAAGTAGATACAGATACGCAGTATTTT. Its translation is CASSKVDTDTQYF.

The chain has TRBV20-1 and TRBJ2-1, with D possibly being TRBD1 (5 bases). The ends were cut back, 4 bases at V and 3 bases at J, with 16 bases in the middle. CDR1 and CDR2 from the germline V gene are DFQATT and SNEGSKA (reference sequence). The CDR3 has 15 amino acids. The CDR3, as DNA: TGCAGTGCTATAGCCACTGGGGCTAGCTACAATGAGCAGTTCTTC. Translating it yields CSAIATGASYNEQFF.

The rearrangement joins TRBV6-2 or TRBV6-3 to TRBJ2-7; no clear D. CDR3 length: 12 amino acids. V lost 2 bases to trimming and J lost 6 bases, with 8 bases between them. The V gene's germline CDR1 is MNHEY and CDR2 SVGEGT. The CDR3 nucleotides are TGTGCCAGCAGTTACAAGGCAGCCGAGCAGTACTTC. Its translation is CASSYKAAEQYF.

This rearrangement joins TRBV10-3 to TRBJ2-4; no clear D gene. The CDR3 loop spans 15 amino acids. V was cut by 6 bases and J by 0 bases, with 12 bases left in between. In germline, CDR1 is ENHRY, CDR2 SYGVKD. The CDR3 loop reads CAIRREVLAKNIQYF. For the CDR3, the DNA is TGTGCCATCAGGCGAGAAGTGCTAGCCAAAAACATTCAGTACTTC.

This sequence joins TRBV7-2 and TRBJ1-5; D not certain. Trimming pared 1 base from V and 1 base from J, leaving 11 bases between. In germline, CDR1 is SGHTA, CDR2 FQGNSA. The CDR3 runs to 16 residues. The CDR3 DNA reads as TGTGCCAGCAGCTTAGGGGGTCTGCGGAGCAATCAGCCCCAGCATTTT. Protein sequence: CASSLGGLRSNQPQHF.

A few counts support this clonotype. The chain couples TRBV12-3 or TRBV12-4 to TRBJ1-2, with 8 nucleotides matching TRBD1. V was pared by 5 bases and J by 9 bases, with 8 bases of the junction left unmatched. The CDR3 is made up of 13 amino acids. In nucleotides, the CDR3 is TGTGCCAGCAGTGGGGGCAGACAGGGGAGCTACACCTTC. As protein: CASSGGRQGSYTF.

This chain joins TRBV9 and TRBJ2-2; TRBD2 matches at 9 bases. CDR1 and CDR2 (germline): SGDLS, YYNGEE. Losses at the gene ends were 5 bases for V and 4 bases for J; bases not matched to a gene: 12. The CDR3 length is 17 residues. The CDR3 sequence: CASSHNRAAGGTGELFF. CDR3 DNA: TGTGCCAGCAGTCACAACAGGGCAGCGGGGGGCACCGGGGAGCTGTTTTTT.

The genes are TRBV6-1 and TRBJ2-2; D perhaps matches TRBD2 (6 bases). Trimming shortened V by 10 bases and J by 1 base, and 10 bases separated the two germline ends. CDR3 length: 13 residues. The V gene's germline CDR1 is MNHNS and CDR2 SASEGT. The CDR3 DNA follows: TGTGCCATCGTGCGGGGGAACACCGGGGAGCTGTTTTTT. Amino acid sequence: CAIVRGNTGELFF.